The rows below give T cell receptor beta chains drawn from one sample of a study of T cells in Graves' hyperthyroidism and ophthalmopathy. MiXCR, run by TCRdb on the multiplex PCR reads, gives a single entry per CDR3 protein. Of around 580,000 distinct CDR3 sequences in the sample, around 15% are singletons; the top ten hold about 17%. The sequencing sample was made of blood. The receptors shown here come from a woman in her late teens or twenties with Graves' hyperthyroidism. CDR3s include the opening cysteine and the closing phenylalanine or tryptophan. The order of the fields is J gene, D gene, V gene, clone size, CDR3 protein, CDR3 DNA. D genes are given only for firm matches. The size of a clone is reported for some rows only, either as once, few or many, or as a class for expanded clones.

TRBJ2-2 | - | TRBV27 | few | CASSSFGGHNTGELFF | TGTGCCAGCAGTTCTTTCGGAGGACATAACACCGGGGAGCTGTTTTTT
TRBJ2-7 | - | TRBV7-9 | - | CASSLKAGYEQYF | TGTGCCAGCAGCTTGAAGGCCGGCTACGAGCAGTACTTC
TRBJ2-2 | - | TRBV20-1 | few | CSARPGSKNTGELFF | TGCAGTGCTAGGCCCGGTAGCAAGAACACCGGGGAGCTGTTTTTT
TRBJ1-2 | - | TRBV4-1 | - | CASSPTQPGQHYGYTF | TGCGCCAGCAGTCCAACTCAGCCAGGCCAGCACTATGGCTACACCTTC
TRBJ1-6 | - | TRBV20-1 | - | CSASRSGTDNSPLHF | TGCAGTGCTTCTCGGTCCGGGACGGATAATTCACCCCTCCACTTT
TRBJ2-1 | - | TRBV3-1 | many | CASSQNRVTYNEQFF | TGTGCCAGCAGCCAAAACAGGGTAACCTACAATGAGCAGTTCTTC
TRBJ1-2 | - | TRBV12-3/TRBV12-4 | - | CASTPWAGGGGNYGYTF | TGTGCCAGCACCCCCTGGGCGGGTGGCGGCGGAAACTATGGCTACACCTTC
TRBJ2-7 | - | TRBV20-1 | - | CSAGGRSSYEQYF | TGCAGTGCTGGGGGACGGTCAAGCTACGAGCAGTACTTC
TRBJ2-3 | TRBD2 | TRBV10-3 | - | CAISDRDQTGTSGDTQYF | TGTGCCATCAGTGATAGGGACCAGACCGGGACTAGCGGAGATACGCAGTATTTT
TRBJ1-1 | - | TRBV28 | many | CASTGTPNTEAFF | TGTGCCAGCACAGGGACACCTAACACTGAAGCTTTCTTT
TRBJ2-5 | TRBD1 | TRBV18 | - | CASSPGRQGETQYF | TGTGCCAGCTCACCAGGTCGACAGGGGGAGACCCAGTACTTC
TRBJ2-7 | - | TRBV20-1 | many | CSARGPGLLPYEQYF | TGCAGTGCTAGAGGACCGGGACTTCTCCCCTACGAGCAGTACTTC
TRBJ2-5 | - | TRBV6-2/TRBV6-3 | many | CASSYLARGETQYF | TGTGCCAGCAGTTACCTGGCCAGGGGCGAGACCCAGTACTTC
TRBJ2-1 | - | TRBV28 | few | CASSFSGNNEQFF | TGTGCCAGCAGTTTCTCGGGAAACAATGAGCAGTTCTTC
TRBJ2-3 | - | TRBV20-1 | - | CSARTLTDTQYF | TGCAGTGCTAGGACCCTGACAGATACGCAGTATTTT
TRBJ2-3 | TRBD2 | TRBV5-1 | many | CASSPRLAGLTDTQYF | TGCGCCAGCAGCCCGAGACTAGCGGGATTGACAGATACGCAGTATTTT
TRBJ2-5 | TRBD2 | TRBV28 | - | CASSAASGRGWKETQYF | TGTGCCAGCAGTGCCGCTAGCGGGAGGGGATGGAAAGAGACCCAGTACTTC